This is a list of T cell receptor beta chains from one sample in a study of blood T cell repertoires in COVID-19. The method was immunoSEQ multiplex PCR; TCRdb's version includes in-frame clones alone and lacks a portion of them. Altogether 200,000 to 250,000 clones are present, around 89% being singletons, with the ten largest covering approximately 3.7%. The sample taken for sequencing was PBMCs or T cells enriched from blood (not recorded which). These receptors were collected from a woman in her 30s who had recovered from COVID-19. CDR3s include the opening cysteine and the closing phenylalanine or tryptophan. A D gene is named only where the DNA matches it firmly. Clone sizes are given selectively: once, few, many, or a class where the clone is expanded.

>TRBD2|NA|TRBJ2-1|TRBV29-1
TGCAGCGTTGAAGTGGGGACTAGCTTAGCAAGTCAGTTCTTC
CSVEVGTSLASQFF
>TRBD2|NA|TRBJ2-3|TRBV5-1
TGCGCCAGCAGCTTGGACGACCCTAGCGGCAGCACAGATACGCAGTATTTT
CASSLDDPSGSTDTQYF
>TRBD1|few|TRBJ1-6|TRBV28
TGTGCCAGCAGTCCTGCCAGGACAGGGCCATCCCTCCACTTT
CASSPARTGPSLHF
>NA|NA|TRBJ1-2|TRBV24-1
TGTGCCACCAGTGATTTTACCAGGGGCTGGGGCTACACCTTC
CATSDFTRGWGYTF
>TRBD1|NA|TRBJ2-4|TRBV9
TGTGCCAGCGCAAACCCCCAGGGACAGGGTGAAAACATTCAGTACTTC
CASANPQGQGENIQYF
>TRBD2|NA|TRBJ2-1|TRBV9
TGTGCCAGCAGCCCCGGACTAGCGGGAATCAATGAGCAGTTCTTC
CASSPGLAGINEQFF
>NA|NA|TRBJ1-6|TRBV19
TGTGCCAGTAGTAAGAACCCGGGGAATTCACCCCTCCACTTT
CASSKNPGNSPLHF
>TRBD2|NA|TRBJ2-1|TRBV28
TGTGCCATCCGGACTAGCGGGAACAATGAGCAGTTCTTC
CAIRTSGNNEQFF
>TRBD2|NA|TRBJ2-3|TRBV5-5
TGTGCCAGCAGACAGACTAGCGGGCGGACAGATACGCAGTATTTT
CASRQTSGRTDTQYF
>TRBD1|NA|TRBJ1-3|TRBV6-5
TGTGCCAGCAGCCGGGACAGAAGCTCTGGAAACACCATATATTTT
CASSRDRSSGNTIYF
>NA|NA|TRBJ1-2|TRBV28
TGTGCCAGCACCCGAGGGGGTGAGGACTATGGCTACACCTTC
CASTRGGEDYGYTF
>TRBD2|NA|TRBJ2-1|TRBV4-3
TGCGCCAGCAGTTGGACTAGCGGGATCACTTCCTCCTACAATGAGCAGTTCTTC
CASSWTSGITSSYNEQFF